The 17 T cell receptor beta chains reported below all come from one sample, sequenced in a study of CXCR3-negative and CXCR3-positive naive CD8 T cells. Study results and caveats: Researchers report that CXCR3-positive naive cells carry more hydrophobic TRB CDR3s than CXCR3-negative naive cells.

These receptors are not linked to any known antigen. UMI-labeled TRB cDNA libraries were prepared by 5' RACE. Reanalyzing the 5' RACE reads, TCRdb keeps one entry per CDR3 protein, without DNA. The sample table includes roughly 6,600 distinct CDR3 sequences. Sequencing was performed on naive CXCR3+ CD8+ T cells from blood. Regarding subset: CD45RO-CCR7+CD27+CD95- naive CD8+ T cells expressing CXCR3 (TNR3+). Receptors originate from a human donor in good health. Some clones in this sample may be carry-over from other donors' samples.

This clonotype is labeled medium-sized based on frequency. The chain is built from TRBV7-8 and TRBJ2-3; absent DNA, TCRdb's TRBD1 call cannot be checked. CDR3 length: 15 residues. CDR1 is SGHVS and CDR2 is FQNEAQ in the germline V gene. The CDR3 sequence: CASSLGQGATDTQYF.

Considering frequency, this clonotype is medium-sized. The chain carries TRBV7-8 and TRBJ2-1; absent DNA, TCRdb's TRBD2 call cannot be checked. The CDR3 spans 15 residues. Germline V gene data show CDR1 as SGHVS and CDR2 as FQNEAQ. The CDR3: CASTPETNEYNEQFF.

The chain uses TRBV19 and TRBJ1-1. Germline V gene data show CDR1 as LNHDA and CDR2 as SQIVND (reference sequence). CDR3 length: 11 residues. CDR3 protein: CASSIGHEAFF.

The chain uses TRBV28 and TRBJ2-3; the TCRdb call, TRBD1, lacks DNA for checking. Germline-derived CDR1 and CDR2 are MDHEN and SYDVKM. CDR3 length: 17 amino acids. CDR3 amino acids: CASSFRPGTGGWDTQYF. Filled out from reference TRBV28 and TRBJ2-3, the complete variable domain reads DVKVTQSSRYLVKRTGEKVFLECVQDMDHENMFWYRQDPGLGLRLIYFSYDVKMKEKGDIPEGYSVSREKKERFSLILESASTNQTSMYLCASSFRPGTGGWDTQYFGPGTRLTVL.

The rearrangement joins TRBV12-3 or TRBV12-4 to TRBJ2-1; TCRdb proposes TRBD2, but this gene call is untestable without DNA. CDR3 size: 15 residues. The CDR3: CASSGASGRTRGQFF.

The V and J genes are TRBV20-1 and TRBJ2-1; the D gene TCRdb calls, TRBD1, cannot be checked with no DNA. This CDR3 spans 12 amino acids. Germline V gives CDR1 DFQATT, CDR2 SNEGSKA (reference sequence). CDR3 protein: CSALQENNEQFF.

Considering frequency, this clonotype is medium-sized. The rearrangement uses TRBV11-2 and TRBJ2-7; the TRBD1 assignment by TCRdb is unverifiable without DNA. Germline CDR1 SGHAT, CDR2 FQNNGV. There are 14 residues in the CDR3. CDR3 region: CASSWYQGDYEQYF. Full variable domain (rest looked up from reference TRBV11-2 and TRBJ2-7): EAGVAQSPRYKIIEKRQSVAFWCNPISGHATLYWYQQILGQGPKLLIQFQNNGVVDDSQLPKDRFSAERLKGVDSTLKIQPAKLEDSAVYLCASSWYQGDYEQYFGPGTRLTVT.

According to its frequency, this clonotype is medium-sized (0.01 to 0.1%). The CDR3: CASSLYGQETQYF. The chain recombines TRBV27 with TRBJ2-5. CDR1 is MNHEY and CDR2 is SMNVEV in the germline V gene (reference sequence). The CDR3 has 13 amino acids.

This clonotype shows up as medium-sized by frequency. This sequence joins TRBV6-5 and TRBJ2-1. Germline-derived CDR1 and CDR2 are MNHEY and SVGAGI. This CDR3 comprises 14 residues. This CDR3 reads CASSYARTYNEQFF.

J is TRBJ2-1 and V is TRBV7-6. From germline, CDR1 is SGHVS and CDR2 FNYEAQ. This CDR3 has 13 amino acids. CDR3 loop: CASSPGYNNEQFF.

V gene TRBV29-1 combines with J gene TRBJ2-7; the TRBD1 assignment by TCRdb is unverifiable without DNA. This CDR3 comprises 13 residues. Per the germline V gene, CDR1 is SQVTM and CDR2 is ANQGSEA. The CDR3 here is CSVTPGPTYEQYF.

The rearrangement joins TRBV29-1 to TRBJ2-1; the TRBD2 assignment by TCRdb is unverifiable without DNA. Germline V gene lookup returns CDR1 SQVTM and CDR2 ANQGSEA. The CDR3 totals 14 residues. The CDR3 here is CSVLGTSGSSWQFF.

This clonotype registers medium-sized (0.01 to 0.1%) by frequency. The chain links TRBV6-6 to TRBJ1-1. Germline CDR1 is MNHNY and CDR2 is SVGAGI (reference sequence). The CDR3 has 14 residues. CDR3: CASSYRGTVTEAFF.

Frequency places this clonotype as medium-sized. The V gene is TRBV19, the J gene TRBJ2-3; TCRdb picks TRBD1, but there is no DNA to check that call. The CDR3 length is 15 residues. From germline, CDR1 is LNHDA and CDR2 SQIVND (reference sequence). The CDR3 protein is CASKMAPALTDTQYF.

This clonotype is labeled medium-sized based on frequency. The J gene is TRBJ2-2, the V gene TRBV7-9. CDR1 SEHNR and CDR2 FQNEAQ come from the germline V gene (reference sequence). The CDR3 is made up of 11 amino acids. This CDR3 reads CASSLAGELFF.

By frequency, this clonotype registers medium-sized (0.01 to 0.1%). The V gene is TRBV4-1, the J gene TRBJ2-2; TCRdb proposes TRBD2, but this gene call is untestable without DNA. Germline-derived CDR1 and CDR2 are MGHRA and YSYEKL. The CDR3 is made up of 16 amino acids. CDR3 sequence: CASSQSVTSGRGELFF.

This chain links TRBV29-1 with TRBJ2-1; TCRdb's assignment of TRBD1 cannot be checked, as there is no DNA. Per the germline V gene, CDR1 is SQVTM and CDR2 is ANQGSEA. The CDR3 contains 13 residues. The CDR3 region is CSLEAGRGFEQSF.